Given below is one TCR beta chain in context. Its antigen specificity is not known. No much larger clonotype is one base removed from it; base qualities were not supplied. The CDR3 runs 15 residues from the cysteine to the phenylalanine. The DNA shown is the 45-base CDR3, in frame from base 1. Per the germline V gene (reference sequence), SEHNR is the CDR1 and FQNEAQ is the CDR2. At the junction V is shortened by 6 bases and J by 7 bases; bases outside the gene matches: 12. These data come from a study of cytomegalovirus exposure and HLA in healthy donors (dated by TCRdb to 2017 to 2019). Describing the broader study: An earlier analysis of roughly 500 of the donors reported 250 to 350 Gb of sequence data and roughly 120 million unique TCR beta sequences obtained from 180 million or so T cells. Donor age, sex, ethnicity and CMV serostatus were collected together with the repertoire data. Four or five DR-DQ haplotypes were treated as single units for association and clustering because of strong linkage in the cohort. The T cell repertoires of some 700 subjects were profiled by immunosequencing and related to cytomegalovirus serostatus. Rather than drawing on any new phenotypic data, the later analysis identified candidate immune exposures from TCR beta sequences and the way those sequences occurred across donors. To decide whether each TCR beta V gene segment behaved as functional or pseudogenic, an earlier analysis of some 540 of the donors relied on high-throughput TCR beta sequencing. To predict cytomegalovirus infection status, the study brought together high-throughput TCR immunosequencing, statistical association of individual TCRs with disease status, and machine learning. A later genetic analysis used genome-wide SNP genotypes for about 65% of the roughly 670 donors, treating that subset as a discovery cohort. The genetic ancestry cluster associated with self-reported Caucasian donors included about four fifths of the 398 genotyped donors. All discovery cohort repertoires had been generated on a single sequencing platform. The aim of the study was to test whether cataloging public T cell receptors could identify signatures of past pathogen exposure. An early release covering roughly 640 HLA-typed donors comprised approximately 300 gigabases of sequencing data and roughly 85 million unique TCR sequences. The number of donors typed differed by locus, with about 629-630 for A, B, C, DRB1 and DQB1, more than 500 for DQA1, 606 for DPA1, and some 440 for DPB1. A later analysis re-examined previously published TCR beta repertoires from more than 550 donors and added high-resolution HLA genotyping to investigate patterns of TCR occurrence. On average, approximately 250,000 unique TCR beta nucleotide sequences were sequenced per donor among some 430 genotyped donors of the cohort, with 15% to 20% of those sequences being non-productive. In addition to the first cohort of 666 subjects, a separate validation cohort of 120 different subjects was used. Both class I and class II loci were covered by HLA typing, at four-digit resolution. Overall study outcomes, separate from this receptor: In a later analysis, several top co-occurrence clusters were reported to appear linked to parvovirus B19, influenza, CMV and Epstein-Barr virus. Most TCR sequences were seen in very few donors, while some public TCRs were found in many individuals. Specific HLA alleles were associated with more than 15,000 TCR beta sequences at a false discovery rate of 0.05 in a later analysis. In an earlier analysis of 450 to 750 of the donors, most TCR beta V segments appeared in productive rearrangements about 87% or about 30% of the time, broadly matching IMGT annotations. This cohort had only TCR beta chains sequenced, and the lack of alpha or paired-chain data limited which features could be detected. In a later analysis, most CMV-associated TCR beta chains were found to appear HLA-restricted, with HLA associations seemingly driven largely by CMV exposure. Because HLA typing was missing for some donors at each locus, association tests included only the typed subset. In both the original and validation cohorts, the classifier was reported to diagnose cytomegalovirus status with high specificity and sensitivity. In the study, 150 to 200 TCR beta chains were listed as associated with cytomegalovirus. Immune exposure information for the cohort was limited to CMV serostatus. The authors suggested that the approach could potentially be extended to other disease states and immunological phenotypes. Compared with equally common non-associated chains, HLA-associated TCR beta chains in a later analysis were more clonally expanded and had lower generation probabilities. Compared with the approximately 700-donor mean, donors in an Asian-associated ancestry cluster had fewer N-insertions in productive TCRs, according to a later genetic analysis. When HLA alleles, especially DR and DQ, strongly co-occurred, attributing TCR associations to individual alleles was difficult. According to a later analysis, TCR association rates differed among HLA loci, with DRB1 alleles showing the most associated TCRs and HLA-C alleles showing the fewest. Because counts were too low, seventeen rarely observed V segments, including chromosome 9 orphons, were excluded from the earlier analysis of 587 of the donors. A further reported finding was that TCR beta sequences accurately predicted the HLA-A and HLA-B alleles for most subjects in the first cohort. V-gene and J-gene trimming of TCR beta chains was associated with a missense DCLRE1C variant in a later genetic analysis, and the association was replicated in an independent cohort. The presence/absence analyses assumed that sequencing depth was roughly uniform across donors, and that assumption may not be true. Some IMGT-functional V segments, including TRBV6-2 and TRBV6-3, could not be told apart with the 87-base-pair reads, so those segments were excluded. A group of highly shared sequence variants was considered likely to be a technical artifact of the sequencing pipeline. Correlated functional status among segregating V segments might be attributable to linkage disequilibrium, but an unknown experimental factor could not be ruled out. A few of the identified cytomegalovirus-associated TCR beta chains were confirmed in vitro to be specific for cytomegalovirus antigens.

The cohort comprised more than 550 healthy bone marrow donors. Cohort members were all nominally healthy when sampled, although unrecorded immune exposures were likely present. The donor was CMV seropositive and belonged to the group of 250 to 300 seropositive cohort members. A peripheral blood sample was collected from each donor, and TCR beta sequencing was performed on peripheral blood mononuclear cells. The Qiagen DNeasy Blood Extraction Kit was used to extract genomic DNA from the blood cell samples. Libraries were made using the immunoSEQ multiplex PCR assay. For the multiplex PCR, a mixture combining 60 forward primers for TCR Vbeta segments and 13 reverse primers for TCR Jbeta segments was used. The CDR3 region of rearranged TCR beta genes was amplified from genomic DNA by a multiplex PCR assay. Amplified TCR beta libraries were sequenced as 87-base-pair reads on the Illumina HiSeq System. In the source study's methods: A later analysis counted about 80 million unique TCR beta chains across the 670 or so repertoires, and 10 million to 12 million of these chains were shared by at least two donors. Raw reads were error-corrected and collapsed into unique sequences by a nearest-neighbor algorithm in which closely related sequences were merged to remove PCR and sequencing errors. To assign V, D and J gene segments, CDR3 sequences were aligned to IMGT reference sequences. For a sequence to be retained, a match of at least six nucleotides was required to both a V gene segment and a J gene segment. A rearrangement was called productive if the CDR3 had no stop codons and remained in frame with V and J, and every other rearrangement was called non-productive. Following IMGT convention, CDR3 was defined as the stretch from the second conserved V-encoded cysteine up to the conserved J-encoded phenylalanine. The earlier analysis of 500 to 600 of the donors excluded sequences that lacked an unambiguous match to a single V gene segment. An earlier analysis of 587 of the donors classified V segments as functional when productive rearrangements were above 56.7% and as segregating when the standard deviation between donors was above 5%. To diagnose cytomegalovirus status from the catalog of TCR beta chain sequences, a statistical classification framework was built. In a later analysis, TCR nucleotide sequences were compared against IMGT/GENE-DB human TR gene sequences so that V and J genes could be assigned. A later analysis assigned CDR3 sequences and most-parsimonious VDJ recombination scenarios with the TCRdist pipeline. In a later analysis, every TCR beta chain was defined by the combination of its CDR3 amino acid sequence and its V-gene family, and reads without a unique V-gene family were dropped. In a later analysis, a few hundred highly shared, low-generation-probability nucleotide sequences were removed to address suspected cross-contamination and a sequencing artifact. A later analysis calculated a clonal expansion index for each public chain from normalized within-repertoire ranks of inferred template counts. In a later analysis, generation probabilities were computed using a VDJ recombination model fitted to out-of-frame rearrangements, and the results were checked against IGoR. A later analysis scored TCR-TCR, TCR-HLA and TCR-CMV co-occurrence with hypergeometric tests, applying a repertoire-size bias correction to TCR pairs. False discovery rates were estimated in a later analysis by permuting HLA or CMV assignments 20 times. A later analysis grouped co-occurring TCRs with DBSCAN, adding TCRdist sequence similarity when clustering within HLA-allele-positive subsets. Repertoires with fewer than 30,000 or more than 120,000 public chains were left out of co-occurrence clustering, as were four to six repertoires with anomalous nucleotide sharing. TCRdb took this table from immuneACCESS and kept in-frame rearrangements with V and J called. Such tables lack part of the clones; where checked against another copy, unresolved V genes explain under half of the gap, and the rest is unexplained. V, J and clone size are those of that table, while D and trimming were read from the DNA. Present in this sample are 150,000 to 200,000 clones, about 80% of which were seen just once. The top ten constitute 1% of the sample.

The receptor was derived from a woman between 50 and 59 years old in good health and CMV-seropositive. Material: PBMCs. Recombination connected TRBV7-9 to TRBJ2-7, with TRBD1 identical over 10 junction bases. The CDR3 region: CASSFSYGQGGEQYF. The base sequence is TGTGCCAGCAGTTTCTCCTATGGACAGGGGGGAGAGCAGTACTTC. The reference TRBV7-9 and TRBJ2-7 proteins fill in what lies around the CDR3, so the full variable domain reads DTGVSQNPRHKITKRGQNVTFRCDPISEHNRLYWYRQTLGQGPEFLTYFQNEAQLEKSRLLSDRFSAERPKGSFSTLEIQRTEQGDSAMYLCASSFSYGQGGEQYFGPGTRLTVT.